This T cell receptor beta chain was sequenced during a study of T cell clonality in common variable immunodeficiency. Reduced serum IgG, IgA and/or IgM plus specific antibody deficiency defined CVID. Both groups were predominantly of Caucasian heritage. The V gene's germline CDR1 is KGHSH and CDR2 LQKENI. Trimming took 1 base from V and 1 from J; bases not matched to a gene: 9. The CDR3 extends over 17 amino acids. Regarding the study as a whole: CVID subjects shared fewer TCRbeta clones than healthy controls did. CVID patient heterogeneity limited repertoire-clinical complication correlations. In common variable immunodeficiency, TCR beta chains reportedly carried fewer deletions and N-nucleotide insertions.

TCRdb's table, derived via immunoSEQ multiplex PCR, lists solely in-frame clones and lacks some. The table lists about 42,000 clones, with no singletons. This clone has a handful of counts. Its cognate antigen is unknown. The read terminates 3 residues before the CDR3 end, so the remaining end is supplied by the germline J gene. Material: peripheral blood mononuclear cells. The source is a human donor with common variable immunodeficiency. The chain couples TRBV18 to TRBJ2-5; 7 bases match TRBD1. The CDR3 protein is CASSPQLQGQAQETQYF. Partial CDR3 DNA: TGTGCCAGCTCACCACAATTACAGGGGCAGGCCCAAGAGACC.